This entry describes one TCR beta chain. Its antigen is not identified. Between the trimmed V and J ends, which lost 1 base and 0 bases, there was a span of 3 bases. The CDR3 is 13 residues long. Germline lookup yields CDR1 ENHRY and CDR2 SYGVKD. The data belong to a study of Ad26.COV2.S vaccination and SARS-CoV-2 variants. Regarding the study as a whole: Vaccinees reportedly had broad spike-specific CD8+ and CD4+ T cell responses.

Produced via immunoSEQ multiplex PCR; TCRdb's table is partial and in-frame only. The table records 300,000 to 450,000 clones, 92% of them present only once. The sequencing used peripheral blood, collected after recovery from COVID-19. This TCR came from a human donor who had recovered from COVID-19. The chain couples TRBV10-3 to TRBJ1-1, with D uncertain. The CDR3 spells CAISELMNTEAFF. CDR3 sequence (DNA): TGTGCCATCAGTGAGTTGATGAACACTGAAGCTTTCTTT.